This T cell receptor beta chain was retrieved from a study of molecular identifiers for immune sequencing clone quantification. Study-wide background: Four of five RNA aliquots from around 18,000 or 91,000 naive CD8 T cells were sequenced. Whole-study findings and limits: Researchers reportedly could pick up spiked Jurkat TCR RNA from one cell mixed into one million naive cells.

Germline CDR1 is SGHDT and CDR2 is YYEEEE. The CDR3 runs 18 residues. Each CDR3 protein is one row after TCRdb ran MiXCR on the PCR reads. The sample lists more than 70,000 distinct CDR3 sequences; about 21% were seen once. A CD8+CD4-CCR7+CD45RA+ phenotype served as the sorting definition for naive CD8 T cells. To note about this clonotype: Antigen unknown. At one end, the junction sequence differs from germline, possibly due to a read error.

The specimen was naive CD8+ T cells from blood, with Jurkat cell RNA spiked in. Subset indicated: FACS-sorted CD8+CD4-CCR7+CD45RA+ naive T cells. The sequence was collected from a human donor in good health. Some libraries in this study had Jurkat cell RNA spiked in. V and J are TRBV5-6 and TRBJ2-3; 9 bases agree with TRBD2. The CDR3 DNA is TGTGCCAGCAGCCTGGGTCCGCGTAGCGGGACTAGCACAGATACGCTGTATTTT. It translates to CASSLGPRSGTSTDTLYF.